Listed here are 27 T cell receptor beta chains from one sample, sequenced in a study of Graves' ophthalmopathy and Graves' hyperthyroidism. TCR beta CDR3 amplification used RNA transcripts. Amplification began with first-round RT-PCR using HTBI primers, then second-round multiplex PCR was performed. TCRdb re-derived calls from the multiplex PCR reads in MiXCR, one entry per CDR3 protein. The sample has over a million distinct CDR3 sequences, less than 45% seen once; the top ten hold approximately 10%. Sequencing was performed on peripheral blood or thyroid tissue (not recorded which). The origin of the receptors is an adult man with Graves' hyperthyroidism.

In its sample, this clonotype was seen many times. J is TRBJ2-6 and V is TRBV5-1, with 11 bases identical to TRBD1. The CDR3 spans 17 residues. Per the germline V gene, CDR1 is SGHRS and CDR2 is YFSETQ. The J segment lost 2 bases and the V segment lost 6 bases, leaving 7 bases of the junction unmatched. CDR3 sequence reads: CASMRDRGSAGANVLTF. The DNA of the CDR3 is TGCGCCAGCATGAGGGACAGGGGGTCCGCTGGGGCCAACGTCCTGACTTTC.

This clonotype was detected once. One end of the junction is discordant with germline, which a read error may explain. V is TRBV5-1 and J is TRBJ1-2; TRBD1 aligns across 7 bases. The CDR3 is 15 amino acids. Germline V CDR1 and CDR2: SGHRS, YFSETQ. The CDR3 spells CASSPPIEGAYGYTF. The CDR3 nucleotides are TGTGCCAGCAGTCCCCCTATAGAGGGGGCATATGGCTACACCTTC.

In its sample, this clonotype was seen many times. The chain links TRBV3-1 to TRBJ2-7; perhaps TRBD2 as D (6 bases). The CDR3 totals 14 residues. CDR1 is LGHDT and CDR2 is YNNKEL in the germline V gene (reference sequence). Trimming left V 5 bases short and J 6 bases short, with 17 bases between. CDR3 amino acids: CASSAGLQGSEQYF. CDR3 bases: TGTGCCAGCAGCGCGGGACTCCAAGGGTCCGAGCAGTACTTC.

With respect to this clonotype: Mismatch with germline at one junction end may stem from a read error. The rearrangement joins TRBV25-1 to TRBJ2-7; D gene ambiguous. The CDR3 loop spans 14 amino acids. Germline values: CDR1 MGHDK, CDR2 SYGVNS. In DNA form, the CDR3 reads TGCAGTGCTCCTACCGAGGCCGGATTCTACGAGCAGTACTTC. Amino acid sequence: CSAPTEAGFYEQYF.

V and J are TRBV9 and TRBJ2-5; weak D call: TRBD1 (6 bases). The germline gives CDR1 SGDLS, CDR2 YYNGEE. The V gene lost 3 bases and the J gene lost 11 bases, with 23 bases spanning the gap. The CDR3 contains 15 residues. The CDR3 DNA reads as TGTGCCAGCAGCGCAGCGATTGGGGGCACAGATACGCAGTACTTC. Encoded protein: CASSAAIGGTDTQYF. Filled out from reference TRBV9 and TRBJ2-5, the complete variable domain reads DSGVTQTPKHLITATGQRVTLRCSPRSGDLSVYWYQQSLDQGLQFLIQYYNGEERAKGNILERFSAQQFPDLHSELNLSSLELGDSALYFCASSAAIGGTDTQYFGPGTRLLVL.

At least ten counts were recorded for this clonotype. As DNA, the CDR3 is TGTGCCAGCTACGGAGGACAGGGGGCAGTTGGCTACACCTTC. Protein sequence: CASYGGQGAVGYTF. V is TRBV7-9 and J is TRBJ1-2; 11 bases map to TRBD1. Trimming took 8 bases from V and 7 from J; bases not matched to a gene: 9. Germline V gene data show CDR1 as SEHNR and CDR2 as FQNEAQ (reference sequence). The CDR3 has 14 residues. The complete variable domain, with remaining parts taken from reference TRBV7-9 and TRBJ1-2, reads DTGVSQNPRHKITKRGQNVTFRCDPISEHNRLYWYRQTLGQGPEFLTYFQNEAQLEKSRLLSDRFSAERPKGSFSTLEIQRTEQGDSAMYLCASYGGQGAVGYTFGSGTRLTVV.

On this clonotype: This clone may be a read error of a much larger clone one base away. This chain connects TRBV20-1 to TRBJ1-2; unclear D gene. The germline V gene has CDR1 DFQATT and CDR2 SNEGSKA (reference sequence). Trimming pared 7 bases from V and 4 bases from J, leaving 19 bases between. The CDR3 covers 14 residues. The CDR3 bases are TGCAGTGTCGCTGATCGTAGGCCTAGCTATGGCTACACCTTC. Translating it yields CSVADRRPSYGYTF.

The chain uses TRBV29-1 and TRBJ2-5, with TRBD1 matching 11 bases. CDR3 size: 14 residues. Trimming removed 3 bases from V and 4 bases from J; junction bases left unmatched: 4. The germline V gene encodes CDR1 SQVTM and CDR2 ANQGSEA. The CDR3 nucleotides are TGCAGCGTTGAGTGGGACAGGGGGGGAGAGACCCAGTACTTC. This translates into CSVEWDRGGETQYF.

Of note for this clonotype: This may arise from a read error, as a much more abundant clone is one base away. The chain is built from TRBV20-1 and TRBJ2-7; D not resolved. CDR3 length: 15 residues. Germline lookup yields CDR1 DFQATT and CDR2 SNEGSKA (reference sequence). The CDR3 loop reads CSAGDAQEPSPEQYF. CDR3 nucleotides: TGCAGTGCTGGAGATGCGCAGGAACCGTCTCCCGAGCAGTACTTC.

This clonotype was counted ten times or more. CDR3 bases: TGTGCCAGCAGCTTAGCGCATAGAAAAGAGACCCAGTACTTC. As protein: CASSLAHRKETQYF. The chain carries TRBV7-9 and TRBJ2-5; D is unclear. There are 14 residues in the CDR3. Germline CDR1 reads SEHNR; CDR2 reads FQNEAQ (reference sequence). Trimming removed 0 bases from V and 3 bases from J, with 8 bases in between.

This clonotype was counted many times. The chain joins TRBV20-1 to TRBJ2-5, with 7 bases lining up with TRBD2. V gave up 5 bases and J gave up 1 base; unmatched junction bases: 10. The CDR3 runs 15 residues. CDR1 and CDR2 (germline): DFQATT, SNEGSKA (reference sequence). The CDR3 coding sequence is TGCAGTGCTGGGCGGACTAGAGGGGTCCAAGAGACCCAGTACTTC. This encodes CSAGRTRGVQETQYF.

At least ten counts were recorded for this clonotype. The gene calls are TRBV14 and TRBJ2-5, with D hard to call. Germline V CDR1 and CDR2: SGHDN, FVKESK. This CDR3 is 15 amino acids long. The V end lost 0 bases, the J end lost 5 bases, and 13 bases lay between the germline ends. The CDR3 bases are TGTGCCAGCAGCCAAGAGCTGGCAGAACAGGAGACCCAGTACTTC. It yields the protein CASSQELAEQETQYF.

As for this clonotype: This may come from a read error, since a much larger clone is one base off. This rearrangement joins TRBV19 to TRBJ1-6; no clear D. CDR3 length: 14 residues. Trimming stripped 9 bases from V and 3 bases from J, with 12 bases between. Per the germline V gene, CDR1 is LNHDA and CDR2 is SQIVND (reference sequence). CDR3 nucleotide sequence: TGTGCCAGCTATGACGGCCGCTATAATTCACCCCTCCACTTT. Residues: CASYDGRYNSPLHF.

The chain couples TRBV29-1 to TRBJ1-2; D possibly corresponds to TRBD1 (5 bases). CDR1 is SQVTM and CDR2 is ANQGSEA in the germline V gene. The CDR3 is 16 residues long. Trimming took off 4 bases at V and 1 base at J, with 19 bases between the two ends. The CDR3: CSVVPGLEEDNYGYTF. The CDR3 DNA follows: TGCAGCGTTGTTCCAGGGCTGGAGGAAGATAACTATGGCTACACCTTC.

V usage is TRBV24-1 and J usage is TRBJ2-5; TRBD1 aligns across 9 bases. Germline CDR1 and CDR2: KGHDR and SFDVKD. The length of the CDR3 is 13 residues. In DNA, the CDR3 is TGTGCTGTAGGGGACAGGGATTGGGAGACCCAGTACTTC. Its protein product is CAVGDRDWETQYF.

About this clonotype itself: One end of the junction fails to match germline, which may point to a read error. The gene calls are TRBV15 and TRBJ1-2; no clear D gene. The CDR3 length is 13 residues. Germline lookup yields CDR1 LNHNV and CDR2 YYDKDF (reference sequence). This CDR3 is CATSRDRGLAEAF. The CDR3, as DNA: TGTGCCACCAGCAGAGATCGAGGGTTGGCTGAAGCTTTC.

The gene calls are TRBV5-4 and TRBJ2-7, with 7 bases lining up with TRBD2. The germline CDR1 and CDR2 sequences are SGHNT and YYREEE (reference sequence). V lost 2 bases and J lost 1; bases outside the gene matches: 6. This CDR3 spans 15 amino acids. The CDR3 loop reads CASSFGLAESYEQYF. For the CDR3, the DNA is TGTGCCAGCAGCTTTGGTCTAGCGGAGTCCTACGAGCAGTACTTC.

This clonotype was observed many times. V is TRBV24-1 and J is TRBJ1-1; 8 bases align to TRBD1. J was trimmed by 2 bases and V by 5 bases; bases with no gene match: 12. Germline assignment: CDR1 KGHDR and CDR2 SFDVKD. The CDR3 is 17 amino acids. The CDR3 DNA follows: TGTGCCACCAGTGCCGCAGGGGGCGGCACGGGAAACACTGAAGCTTTCTTT. Translation gives CATSAAGGGTGNTEAFF.

The rearrangement joins TRBV5-1 to TRBJ2-2, with 7 bases fitting TRBD2. There are 16 residues in the CDR3. Germline V gene lookup returns CDR1 SGHRS and CDR2 YFSETQ. V was clipped by 4 bases and J by 5 bases; unmatched bases: 11. This CDR3 reads CASSQDQGGETGELFF. The CDR3 region has the DNA TGCGCCAGCAGCCAAGATCAGGGAGGGGAGACCGGGGAGCTGTTTTTT.

The chain is built from TRBV20-1 and TRBJ1-2, with TRBD1 as a possible D gene (5 bases). The CDR3 has 14 residues. Looked up from germline, CDR1 is DFQATT and CDR2 is SNEGSKA (reference sequence). Trimming pared 5 bases from V and 5 bases from J, leaving 18 bases between. DNA of the CDR3: TGCAGTGCTGCGGACGGAGGGGCGCTTTATGGCTACACCTTC. Translated: CSAADGGALYGYTF.

Ten or more counts support this clonotype. The chain has TRBV6-5 and TRBJ1-6; 8 nucleotides line up with TRBD1. Germline CDR1 MNHEY, CDR2 SVGAGI. The V gene end was trimmed by 0 bases and the J gene end by 9 bases; junction bases not matched to a gene: 4. This CDR3 is built from 15 residues. CDR3: CASSYSGQGSSPLHF. DNA of the CDR3: TGTGCCAGCAGTTACTCTGGACAGGGTAGTTCACCCCTCCACTTT.

This clonotype was found once. J is TRBJ2-7 and V is TRBV2; D possibly corresponds to TRBD2 (5 bases). The CDR3 sequence is 11 residues long. The germline V gene has CDR1 SNHLY and CDR2 FYNNEI. Trimming removed 7 bases from V and 7 bases from J, with 11 bases in between. CDR3 loop: CASTLSGEQYF. The CDR3 DNA reads TGTGCCAGCACTCTATCGGGGGAGCAGTACTTC.

Many counts were recorded for this clonotype. V and J are TRBV14 and TRBJ2-5; D is perhaps TRBD1 (5 bases). The length of the CDR3 is 15 residues. Between the trimmed V and J ends, which lost 6 bases and 2 bases, there was a span of 16 bases. CDR1 and CDR2 from the germline V gene are SGHDN and FVKESK. DNA for the CDR3: TGTGCCAGCAGTCTAAGAGCAGGGTGGCAAGAGACCCAGTACTTC. This sequence encodes CASSLRAGWQETQYF.

This clonotype was counted ten times or more. The genes are TRBV7-2 and TRBJ1-1, with D possibly TRBD1 on 5 matching bases. Germline V CDR1 and CDR2: SGHTA, FQGNSA. V was shortened by 5 bases and J by 3 bases, with 16 bases between the two germline ends. CDR3 length equals 15 residues. The CDR3 sequence: CASSHGGTLDTEAFF. The CDR3 nucleotides read TGTGCCAGCAGCCATGGGGGTACTTTGGACACTGAAGCTTTCTTT.

V usage is TRBV27 and J usage is TRBJ1-5, with D maybe TRBD1 (6 bases). This CDR3 region has 14 residues. Germline V gives CDR1 MNHEY, CDR2 SMNVEV (reference sequence). Trimming removed 4 bases at V and 6 bases at J, with 13 bases between. The DNA of the CDR3 is TGTGCCAGCAGTTCGTCCAGGGGCTTTCAGCCCCAGCATTTT. Translating gives CASSSSRGFQPQHF.

Details on this clonotype: One end of the junction does not line up with germline, which may come from a read error. This rearrangement joins TRBV5-1 to TRBJ1-1; D ambiguous. CDR1 is SGHRS, CDR2 YFSETQ, per germline. The CDR3 totals 13 residues. The DNA for the CDR3 is TGTGCCAGCAGTCCCCGGCCTAAGCGGGGAGCTTTCTTT. Amino acids: CASSPRPKRGAFF.

In this sample, this clonotype turned up many times. The chain employs TRBV12-3 or TRBV12-4 and TRBJ1-5; 7 bases map to TRBD1. The CDR3 length is 15 residues. V trimming: 6 bases; J trimming: 4 bases; junction bases outside the gene matches: 9. In DNA, the CDR3 is TGTGCCAGCAGAGTTGGGGACAGCACAAATCAGCCCCAGCATTTT. Its translation is CASRVGDSTNQPQHF.